These 27 T cell receptor beta chains came from one sample sequenced in a study of cytomegalovirus exposure and HLA in healthy donors. This PCR relied on a set of 60 Vbeta primers and 13 Jbeta primers. Generated by immunoSEQ multiplex PCR, the TCRdb table keeps only in-frame clones and is missing some. The sample lists roughly 150,000 clones; over 70% were seen once. Sequencing was done on a sample of PBMCs. These receptor sequences come from a male donor in good health and CMV-seronegative.

This sequence joins TRBV19 and TRBJ1-5; possible D gene TRBD1, 6 bases. V was pared by 6 bases and J by 4 bases, with 16 bases between. There are 15 residues in the CDR3. CDR1 is LNHDA, CDR2 SQIVND, per germline (reference sequence). CDR3 protein: CASSTEGVLNQPQHF. The DNA of the CDR3 is TGTGCCAGTAGCACCGAGGGGGTCCTTAATCAGCCCCAGCATTTT.

This clone was observed a single time. This chain connects TRBV30 to TRBJ2-7; the match to TRBD2 covers 8 bases. CDR3 length: 15 residues. Germline V gene lookup returns CDR1 GTSNPN and CDR2 SVGIG (reference sequence). With 0 bases clipped from V and 0 bases from J, the junction kept 4 bases outside the gene matches. CDR3 in amino acids: CAWSVRLASSYEQYF. The CDR3 nucleotides read TGTGCCTGGAGTGTACGACTAGCGAGCTCCTACGAGCAGTACTTC.

The gene calls are TRBV29-1 and TRBJ2-7; 9 bases match TRBD1. The CDR3 runs 14 residues. The germline V gene encodes CDR1 SQVTM and CDR2 ANQGSEA. V gave up 4 bases and J gave up 4 bases; unmatched junction bases: 8. DNA for the CDR3: TGCAGCGTTGGAAGGACAGGGGTAAGATACGAGCAGTACTTC. Translating it yields CSVGRTGVRYEQYF.

This clone was observed a single time. This chain uses TRBV7-8 with TRBJ1-2; weak D call: TRBD1 (6 bases). CDR3 length: 14 amino acids. V was pared by 5 bases and J by 7 bases, with 17 bases between. Germline values: CDR1 SGHVS, CDR2 FQNEAQ. The CDR3 region is CASSVSGGGGGYTF. The CDR3 DNA reads TGTGCCAGCAGCGTATCGGGGGGAGGGGGTGGCTACACCTTC.

CDR3 in DNA: TGTGCCTGGACCGGCGGGCGGGGGACTCACCAAGAGACCCAGTACTTC. Protein: CAWTGGRGTHQETQYF. The chain joins TRBV30 to TRBJ2-5; 7 positions agree with TRBD2. Trimming cost V 4 bases and J 0 bases; bases outside gene matches: 11. The length of the CDR3 is 16 residues. Germline V gives CDR1 GTSNPN, CDR2 SVGIG (reference sequence). The full variable domain, its missing parts supplied by reference TRBV30 and TRBJ2-5, is SQTIHQWPATLVQPVGSPLSLECTVEGTSNPNLYWYRQAAGRGLQLLFYSVGIGQISSEVPQNLSASRPQDRQFILSSKKLLLSDSGFYLCAWTGGRGTHQETQYFGPGTRLLVL.

This clone turned up a few times. The chain links TRBV2 to TRBJ1-1; 8 bases agree with TRBD1. V lost 6 bases and J lost 1; bases outside the gene matches: 4. In germline, CDR1 is SNHLY, CDR2 FYNNEI. The CDR3 loop spans 14 amino acids. The CDR3 region has the DNA TGTGCCAGCAGATGGACAGGGAGGAACACTGAAGCTTTCTTT. Translating it yields CASRWTGRNTEAFF.

This clone showed up just a few times. The chain uses TRBV15 and TRBJ2-6; maybe TRBD1 (6 bases). Per the germline V gene, CDR1 is LNHNV and CDR2 is YYDKDF (reference sequence). Trimming removed 0 bases from V and 3 bases from J, with 12 bases in between. The CDR3 extends over 17 amino acids. The CDR3 loop reads CATSRDKGTFGANVLTF. The CDR3 DNA sequence: TGTGCCACCAGCAGAGATAAAGGGACATTTGGGGCCAACGTCCTGACTTTC.

With respect to this clone: In the same sample, other DNA sequences code for this CDR3. The rearrangement uses TRBV10-3 and TRBJ1-1, with a possible D match to TRBD1 (5 bases). The germline CDR1 and CDR2 sequences are ENHRY and SYGVKD. The CDR3 is 13 amino acids. Between the trimmed V and J ends, which lost 4 bases and 1 base, there was a span of 7 bases. The CDR3 DNA sequence: TGTGCCATCAGTGGAACAGGGAACACTGAAGCTTTCTTT. It encodes CAISGTGNTEAFF.

The chain carries TRBV9 and TRBJ2-7; a possible D gene is TRBD1 (5 bases). Germline V gene data show CDR1 as SGDLS and CDR2 as YYNGEE. The CDR3 has 14 residues. Trimming pared 6 bases from V and 0 bases from J, leaving 13 bases between. Here the CDR3 DNA reads TGTGCCAGCACCAAAGGGGCTGACTCCTACGAGCAGTACTTC. This translates into CASTKGADSYEQYF. The full variable domain, in which reference TRBV9 and TRBJ2-7 provide the parts outside the CDR3, is DSGVTQTPKHLITATGQRVTLRCSPRSGDLSVYWYQQSLDQGLQFLIQYYNGEERAKGNILERFSAQQFPDLHSELNLSSLELGDSALYFCASTKGADSYEQYFGPGTRLTVT.

V is TRBV11-2 and J is TRBJ1-2; D is unresolved. With 3 bases removed from V and 0 bases from J, the gap between germline ends came to 8 bases. CDR1 and CDR2 from the germline V gene are SGHAT and FQNNGV. This CDR3 is 14 amino acids long. The chain's CDR3 is CASSFSRSNYGYTF. Here the CDR3 DNA reads TGTGCCAGCAGCTTTTCCAGATCTAACTATGGCTACACCTTC.

This chain uses TRBV4-3 with TRBJ2-3, with 7 bases lining up with TRBD2. Trimming cost V 5 bases and J 4 bases; bases outside gene matches: 9. Germline V gene data show CDR1 as LGHNA and CDR2 as YSLEER. The CDR3 has 15 residues. This chain's CDR3 is CASSSGREIADTQYF. The CDR3 region has the DNA TGCGCCAGCAGCTCAGGGCGGGAGATTGCAGATACGCAGTATTTT.

The V gene is TRBV12-5, the J gene TRBJ2-2; 7 positions agree with TRBD1. Trimming at V came to 1 base and at J to 1 base, leaving 3 bases not matched to a gene. The CDR3 is 16 residues long. Germline lookup yields CDR1 LGHNT and CDR2 FRNRAP. The CDR3 spells CASGLARTGNTGELFF. The CDR3, as DNA: TGTGCTAGTGGTTTGGCCCGGACAGGGAACACCGGGGAGCTGTTTTTT. The full variable domain, completed using reference TRBV12-5 and TRBJ2-2, is DARVTQTPRHKVTEMGQEVTMRCQPILGHNTVFWYRQTMMQGLELLAYFRNRAPLDDSGMPKDRFSAEMPDATLATLKIQPSEPRDSAVYFCASGLARTGNTGELFFGEGSRLTVL.

The genes are TRBV18 and TRBJ1-6, with TRBD1 matching 7 bases. V lost 5 bases, J lost 7 bases, and 8 bases stayed unmatched. Germline lookup yields CDR1 KGHSH and CDR2 LQKENI. This CDR3 contains 15 residues. The CDR3 loop reads CASSSDRDRNSPLHF. For the CDR3, the DNA is TGTGCCAGCTCATCCGACCGGGACAGAAATTCACCCCTCCACTTT.

The chain recombines TRBV7-2 with TRBJ2-2; D remains unclear. This CDR3 contains 15 residues. Germline lookup yields CDR1 SGHTA and CDR2 FQGNSA. Trimming stripped 1 base from V and 3 bases from J, with 9 bases between. DNA of the CDR3: TGTGCCAGCAGCTTAGACAGCAGTTACACCGGGGAGCTGTTTTTT. Amino acids: CASSLDSSYTGELFF.

The V call is TRBV5-6, the J call TRBJ1-5; 10 bases match TRBD1. CDR1 is SGHDT, CDR2 YYEEEE, per germline. V was clipped by 4 bases and J by 4 bases; unmatched bases: 5. CDR3 length equals 15 residues. As DNA, the CDR3 is TGTGCCAGCAGCCTAGGGGACAGGGGAAATCAGCCCCAGCATTTT. As protein: CASSLGDRGNQPQHF.

This chain links TRBV30 with TRBJ2-1, with a tentative D call TRBD2 (6 bases). This CDR3 contains 15 residues. CDR1 GTSNPN and CDR2 SVGIG come from the germline V gene (reference sequence). V was trimmed by 3 bases and J by 2 bases, leaving 14 bases between them. The CDR3: CAWSLGGGPYNEQFF. In nucleotides, the CDR3 is TGTGCCTGGAGCCTCGGGGGAGGCCCCTACAATGAGCAGTTCTTC.

The J gene is TRBJ1-5, the V gene TRBV28; a weak D match, TRBD1 (6 bases). Germline CDR1 MDHEN, CDR2 SYDVKM. Between the trimmed V and J ends, which lost 1 base and 2 bases, there was a span of 12 bases. The CDR3 is made up of 16 amino acids. The CDR3 DNA is TGTGCCAGCAGTTTATTACAGGGTTACGGCAATCAGCCCCAGCATTTT. This translates into CASSLLQGYGNQPQHF.

The chain links TRBV28 to TRBJ2-7; 9 bases match TRBD1. The CDR3 contains 16 residues. V lost 6 bases and J lost 2; bases outside the gene matches: 11. The V gene's germline CDR1 is MDHEN and CDR2 SYDVKM. The CDR3 reads CASRVPGQGLAYEQYF. CDR3 sequence (DNA): TGTGCCAGCAGGGTTCCGGGACAGGGCCTCGCCTACGAGCAGTACTTC.

This sequence joins TRBV5-4 and TRBJ2-7; 10 bases are a match to TRBD2. With V trimmed by 1 base and J by 6 bases, 4 bases remained unmatched. The CDR3 consists of 14 residues. The germline CDR1 and CDR2 sequences are SGHNT and YYREEE (reference sequence). The CDR3 coding sequence is TGTGCCAGCAGCTTGCCTAGCGGGAGTTCCGAGCAGTACTTC. Protein: CASSLPSGSSEQYF.

This clone was recorded a few times. This chain uses TRBV21-1 with TRBJ2-7; the D call in the table, TRBD1, was not verified against the DNA. TRBV21-1 is designated a pseudogene. The CDR3 is 14 amino acids. This CDR3 reads CASSKALRVYEQYF. Here the CDR3 DNA reads TGTGCCAGCAGCAAAGCGCTCAGGGTTTACGAGCAGTACTTC.

The chain links TRBV30 to TRBJ1-1; possible D gene TRBD1, 6 bases. With 0 bases removed from V and 4 bases from J, the gap between germline ends came to 15 bases. The germline V gene has CDR1 GTSNPN and CDR2 SVGIG (reference sequence). CDR3 length: 15 amino acids. The CDR3: CAWSVWGRGRTEAFF. CDR3 nucleotides: TGTGCCTGGAGTGTATGGGGCAGGGGCCGCACTGAAGCTTTCTTT. The full variable domain, with the rest looked up from reference TRBV30 and TRBJ1-1, is SQTIHQWPATLVQPVGSPLSLECTVEGTSNPNLYWYRQAAGRGLQLLFYSVGIGQISSEVPQNLSASRPQDRQFILSSKKLLLSDSGFYLCAWSVWGRGRTEAFFGQGTRLTVV.

This chain uses TRBV18 with TRBJ1-1; D remains unclear. Germline V gene lookup returns CDR1 KGHSH and CDR2 LQKENI. CDR3 size: 16 residues. V lost 1 base and J lost 1, with 13 bases in between. The CDR3 sequence is CASSPLFGEGNTEAFF. CDR3 bases: TGTGCCAGCTCACCACTTTTCGGTGAGGGGAACACTGAAGCTTTCTTT.

As DNA, the CDR3 is TGTGCCAGCAGCCCGTTTGGCACAGGGGGCAATAGCAATCAGCCCCAGCATTTT. It codes for CASSPFGTGGNSNQPQHF. The V call is TRBV7-9, the J call TRBJ1-5; 9 nucleotides match TRBD1. This CDR3 comprises 18 residues. Per the germline V gene, CDR1 is SEHNR and CDR2 is FQNEAQ (reference sequence). The V gene end was trimmed by 5 bases and the J gene end by 0 bases; junction bases not matched to a gene: 11.

The chain joins TRBV6-1 to TRBJ2-7, with 9 nucleotides matching TRBD1. The ends lost 3 bases at V and 3 bases at J; junction bases unmatched: 6. Germline CDR1 and CDR2: MNHNS and SASEGT. The CDR3 runs 15 residues. The chain's CDR3 is CASSEVDRGGYEQYF. CDR3 nucleotides: TGTGCCAGCAGTGAGGTCGACAGGGGGGGCTACGAGCAGTACTTC.

The CDR3 protein is CASSYGVNNSPLHF. The CDR3, as DNA: TGTGCCAGCAGTTACGGGGTGAATAATTCACCCCTCCACTTT. This rearrangement joins TRBV27 to TRBJ1-6; D unclear. Per germline, CDR1 MNHEY and CDR2 SMNVEV (reference sequence). Trimming shortened V by 4 bases and J by 5 bases, and 9 bases separated the two germline ends. This CDR3 has 14 residues.

This chain connects TRBV20-1 to TRBJ2-7, with no clear D. Per germline, CDR1 DFQATT and CDR2 SNEGSKA (reference sequence). V lost 4 bases and J lost 2, with 6 bases in between. The CDR3 loop spans 11 amino acids. CDR3 sequence: CSAIQTYEQYF. DNA of the CDR3: TGCAGTGCTATACAGACCTACGAGCAGTACTTC.

J is TRBJ2-2 and V is TRBV28, with 7 bases aligning to TRBD2. Germline trimming cut 8 bases from V and 7 bases from J; bases unmatched to any gene: 10. This CDR3 is 14 amino acids long. In germline, CDR1 is MDHEN, CDR2 SYDVKM. The CDR3 sequence: CASDPTSSNGELFF. CDR3 nucleotide sequence: TGTGCCAGCGACCCGACTAGCAGTAACGGGGAGCTGTTTTTT.